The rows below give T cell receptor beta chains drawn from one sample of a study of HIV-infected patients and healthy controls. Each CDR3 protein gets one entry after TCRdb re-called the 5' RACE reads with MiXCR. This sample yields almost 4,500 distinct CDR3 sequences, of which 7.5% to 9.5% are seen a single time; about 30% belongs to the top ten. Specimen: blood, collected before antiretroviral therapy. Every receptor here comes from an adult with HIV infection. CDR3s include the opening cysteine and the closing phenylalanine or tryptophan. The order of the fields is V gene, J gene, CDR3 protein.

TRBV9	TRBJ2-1	CASSVETSGRAYEQFF
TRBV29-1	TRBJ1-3	CSVSHANSGNTIYF
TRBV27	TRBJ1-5	CASSYRQAPNQPQHF
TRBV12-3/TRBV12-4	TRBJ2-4	CASSPGLAGGLAKNIQYF
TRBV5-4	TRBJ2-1	CASSLEGRGSYNEQFF
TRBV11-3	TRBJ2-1	CASSSGLAYNEQFF
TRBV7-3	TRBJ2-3	CASSSRGQKTDTQYF
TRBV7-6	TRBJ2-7	CASSLDGFGQGAREQYF
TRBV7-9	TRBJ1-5	CASGGPYSNQPQHF
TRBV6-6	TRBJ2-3	CASSFSGGEARTDTQYF
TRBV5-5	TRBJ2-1	CASSPLQGTPYNEQFF
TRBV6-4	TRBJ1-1	CASSVQGDTEAFF
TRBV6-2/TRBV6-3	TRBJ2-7	CASSYNPSYEQYF
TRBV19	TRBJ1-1	CASSMGAFGNTEAFF
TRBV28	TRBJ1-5	CASSFPGGPGMAQHF
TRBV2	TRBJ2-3	CASTETGGTDTQYF
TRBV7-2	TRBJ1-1	CASSLGRTGTHTEAFF
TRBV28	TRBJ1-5	CASSQVKQYSNQPQHF
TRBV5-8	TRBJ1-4	CASSPGTGSSANEKLFF
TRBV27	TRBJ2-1	CASSTKSSGRAYNEQFF
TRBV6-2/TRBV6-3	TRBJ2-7	CASTRLASYEQYF
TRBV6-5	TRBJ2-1	CASSLGDPQGAFLNEQFF
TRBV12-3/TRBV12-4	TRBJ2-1	CASSSERGSYNEQFF
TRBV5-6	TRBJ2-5	CASSLLGRGFQETQYF
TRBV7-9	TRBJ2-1	CASEGGTGIYNEQFF
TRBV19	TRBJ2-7	CASSIHPGLEQYF
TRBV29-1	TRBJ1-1	CSVEGETLQPEAFF
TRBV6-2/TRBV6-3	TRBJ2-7	CASSQTGTGVYEQYF
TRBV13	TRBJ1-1	CASSPETGDTEAFF
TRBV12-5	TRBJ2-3	CASGLLVGGPPDTQYF
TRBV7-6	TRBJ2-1	CASSLGSSYNEQFF
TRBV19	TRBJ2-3	CASSPVVAGTDTQYF
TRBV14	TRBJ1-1	CASSHTGGLLTEAFF
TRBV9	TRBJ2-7	CASSPYTGRGLSYEQYF
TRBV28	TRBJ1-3	CASSPGGSGNTIYF
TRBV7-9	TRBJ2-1	CASSPTSGGSYNEQFF
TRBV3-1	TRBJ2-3	CASSQARGGTTDTQYF
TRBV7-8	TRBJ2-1	CASSFQDRRRWNEQFF
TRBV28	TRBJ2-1	CASSPGPPEFF
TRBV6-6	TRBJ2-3	CASSYGLGTTSDTQYF
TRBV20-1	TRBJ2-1	CSAMPGRGDEQFF
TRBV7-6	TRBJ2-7	CASGEIQGIGYEQYF
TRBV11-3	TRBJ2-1	CASSLGVQNEQFF